This T cell receptor beta chain was observed in a study of CD8+CD57+ T cells in acquired aplastic anemia (dated by TCRdb to 2017 to 2018). Describing the broader study: On average, sorted CD4+ and CD8+ cells yielded about 3 ug of extracted DNA, with a range of about 0.19 to 30 ug. For healthy donor samples, the average read count was about 9.9 million for CD4+ cells and 11 million to 13 million for CD8+ cells. Study-wide conclusions, independent of this receptor: Roughly 29 CD8+ CDR3 sequences were found in both patients and controls but appeared to be highly expressed in patients and within the immunodominant clones of the patients. CD8+ Simpson's diversity did not differ significantly between patients and healthy controls (P=0.060).

For this clonotype: Its antigen is currently not known. No base quality information exists; no much larger clone differs at one position.

The study deep-sequenced TCR repertoires of sorted CD4+ and CD8+ blood T cells from severe aplastic anemia patients and healthy subjects. Ficoll-Paque density gradient centrifugation was used to isolate peripheral blood mononuclear cells. Before DNA extraction, CD4+ and CD8+ T cells were sorted with FACS or magnetic beads. Genomic DNA served as template for TCR beta VDJ combination and CDR3 sequence profiling. TCR repertoire sequencing was run on an Illumina HiSeq 2000. The source study handled its data this way. TRBV/TRBJ rearrangement plots, CDR3 size and DJ length profiles, and Simpson's diversity index were used to assess repertoires. The most abundant DNA sequence in the deep sequencing data was taken as the immunodominant clone. CDR3 amino acid sequences were screened for sharing across subjects and were compared with published repertoires and the VDJdb database. Using fastp at Q25 and MiXCR, TCRdb reprocessed the public reads and kept productive beta chains. All rows with the same CDR3 protein become a single entry with the most common DNA and genes. In this record, the V and J calls reflect TCRdb's handling and not the investigators' own analysis. Within this sample are about 420,000 distinct CDR3 sequences, with under 80% of them counted one time only. The ten top clones hold 3.5% to 4.5% of the sample.

This receptor was obtained from a human donor in good health, serving as a control. The sample taken for sequencing was sorted CD4+, CD8+, or CD8+CD57+ T cells (not recorded which) from PBMCs.

The DNA sequence is as follows: TGTGCCAGCAGCCTAGACAGGTCTAACTATGGCTACACCTTC. It specifies CASSLDRSNYGYTF. The rearrangement combines TRBV6-2 or TRBV6-3 with TRBJ1-2; D gene: possibly TRBD1, on 6 matching bases. The CDR3 has 14 amino acids, counting the end cysteine and phenylalanine. Here the CDR3 DNA is all that survives: 42 bases in frame from base 1. For CDR1 and CDR2, the germline V gene lists MNHEY and SVGEGT. V loses 6 bases, J loses 0 bases, and the germline ends lie 11 bases apart.